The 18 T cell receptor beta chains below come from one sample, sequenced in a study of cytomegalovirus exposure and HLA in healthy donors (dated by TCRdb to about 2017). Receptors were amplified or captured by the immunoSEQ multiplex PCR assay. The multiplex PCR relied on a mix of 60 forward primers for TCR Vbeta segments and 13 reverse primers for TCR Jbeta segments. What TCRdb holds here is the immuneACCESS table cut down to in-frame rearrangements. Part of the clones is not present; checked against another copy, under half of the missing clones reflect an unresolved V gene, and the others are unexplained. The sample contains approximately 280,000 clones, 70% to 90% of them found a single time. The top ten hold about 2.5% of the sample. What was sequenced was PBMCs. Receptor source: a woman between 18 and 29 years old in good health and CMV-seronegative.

CDR3 DNA sequence: TGTGCCAGCAGTCCAGACAACTCTGGAAACACCATATATTTT. It encodes CASSPDNSGNTIYF. The chain is built from TRBV6-4 and TRBJ1-3; D is undetermined. The CDR3 sequence is 14 residues long. V was clipped by 5 bases and J by 0 bases, with 8 bases between them. CDR1 is MRHNA, CDR2 SNTAGT, per germline.

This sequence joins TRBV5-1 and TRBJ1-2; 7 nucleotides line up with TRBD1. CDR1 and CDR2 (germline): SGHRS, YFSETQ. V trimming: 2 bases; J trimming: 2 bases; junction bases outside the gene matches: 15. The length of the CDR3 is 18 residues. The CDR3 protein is CASSFTIHWDSRNYGYTF. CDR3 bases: TGCGCCAGCAGCTTCACGATACACTGGGACAGTCGAAACTATGGCTACACCTTC.

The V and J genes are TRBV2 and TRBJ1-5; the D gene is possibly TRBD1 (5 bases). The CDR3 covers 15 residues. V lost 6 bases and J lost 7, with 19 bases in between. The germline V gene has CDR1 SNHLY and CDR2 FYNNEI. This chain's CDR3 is CASRELHGGGQPQHF. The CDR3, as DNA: TGTGCCAGCAGAGAACTACACGGGGGAGGACAGCCCCAGCATTTT.

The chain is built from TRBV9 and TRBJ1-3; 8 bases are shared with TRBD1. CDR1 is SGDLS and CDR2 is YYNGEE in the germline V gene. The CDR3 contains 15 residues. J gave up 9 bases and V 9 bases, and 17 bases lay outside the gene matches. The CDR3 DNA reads TGTGCCAACAGGAGGGGGGGACAGGCTACGGGCACCATATATTTT. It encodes CANRRGGQATGTIYF. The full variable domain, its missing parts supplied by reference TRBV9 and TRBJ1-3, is DSGVTQTPKHLITATGQRVTLRCSPRSGDLSVYWYQQSLDQGLQFLIQYYNGEERAKGNILERFSAQQFPDLHSELNLSSLELGDSALYFCANRRGGQATGTIYFGEGSWLTVV.

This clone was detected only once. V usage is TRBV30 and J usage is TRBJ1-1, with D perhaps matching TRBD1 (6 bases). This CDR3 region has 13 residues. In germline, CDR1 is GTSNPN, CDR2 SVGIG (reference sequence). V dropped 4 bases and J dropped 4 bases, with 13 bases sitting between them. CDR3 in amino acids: CAWTQGGPTEAFF. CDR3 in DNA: TGTGCCTGGACACAGGGTGGGCCCACTGAAGCTTTCTTT.

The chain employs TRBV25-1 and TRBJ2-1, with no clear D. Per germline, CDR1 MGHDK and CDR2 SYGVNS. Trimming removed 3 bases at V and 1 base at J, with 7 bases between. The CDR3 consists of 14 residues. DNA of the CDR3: TGTGCCAGCAGTGAGGGCGTGTCCTACAATGAGCAGTTCTTC. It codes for CASSEGVSYNEQFF.

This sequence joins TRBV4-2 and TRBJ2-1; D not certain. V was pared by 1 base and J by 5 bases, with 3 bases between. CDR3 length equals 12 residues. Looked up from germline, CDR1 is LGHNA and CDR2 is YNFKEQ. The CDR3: CASSQGDNEQFF. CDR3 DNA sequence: TGTGCCAGCAGCCAAGGCGACAATGAGCAGTTCTTC.

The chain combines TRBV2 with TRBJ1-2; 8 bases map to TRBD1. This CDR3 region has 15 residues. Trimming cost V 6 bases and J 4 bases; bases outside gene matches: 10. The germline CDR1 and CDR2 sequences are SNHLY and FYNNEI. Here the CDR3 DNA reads TGTGCCAGCAGGGGACGGACAGGGATAGCCTATGGCTACACCTTC. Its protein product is CASRGRTGIAYGYTF.

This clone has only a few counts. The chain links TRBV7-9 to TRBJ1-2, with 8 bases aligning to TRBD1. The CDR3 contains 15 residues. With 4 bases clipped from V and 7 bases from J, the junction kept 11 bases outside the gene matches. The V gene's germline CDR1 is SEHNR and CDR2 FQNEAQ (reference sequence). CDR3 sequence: CASSSTDRVGIGYTF. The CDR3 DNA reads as TGTGCCAGCAGCTCGACGGACAGGGTCGGTATTGGCTACACCTTC.

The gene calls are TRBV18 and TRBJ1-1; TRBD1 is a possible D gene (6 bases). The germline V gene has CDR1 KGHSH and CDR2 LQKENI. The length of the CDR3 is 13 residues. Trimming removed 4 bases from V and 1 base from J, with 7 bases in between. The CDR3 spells CASSLGQNTEAFF. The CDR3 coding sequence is TGTGCCAGCTCACTGGGACAGAACACTGAAGCTTTCTTT.

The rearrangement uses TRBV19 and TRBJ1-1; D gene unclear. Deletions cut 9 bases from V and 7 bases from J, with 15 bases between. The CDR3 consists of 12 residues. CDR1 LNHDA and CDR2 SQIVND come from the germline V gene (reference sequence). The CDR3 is CASQRGENEAFF. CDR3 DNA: TGTGCCAGCCAGCGGGGAGAAAATGAAGCTTTCTTT.

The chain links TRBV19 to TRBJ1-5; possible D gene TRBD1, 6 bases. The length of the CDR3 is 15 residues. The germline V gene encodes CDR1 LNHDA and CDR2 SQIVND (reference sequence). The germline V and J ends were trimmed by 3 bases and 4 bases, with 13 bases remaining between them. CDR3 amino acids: CASSIRTQGNQPQHF. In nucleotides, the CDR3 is TGTGCCAGTAGTATTCGAACACAGGGAAATCAGCCCCAGCATTTT.

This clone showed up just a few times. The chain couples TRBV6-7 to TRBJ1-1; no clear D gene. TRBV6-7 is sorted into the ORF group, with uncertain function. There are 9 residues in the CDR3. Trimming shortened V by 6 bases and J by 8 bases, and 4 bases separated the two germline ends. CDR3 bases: TGTGCCAGCAGCTCGGAAGCTTTCTTT. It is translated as CASSSEAFF.

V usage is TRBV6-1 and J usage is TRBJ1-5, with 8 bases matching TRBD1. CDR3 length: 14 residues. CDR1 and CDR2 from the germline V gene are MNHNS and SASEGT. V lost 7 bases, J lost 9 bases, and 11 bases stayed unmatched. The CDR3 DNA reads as TGTGCCAGCAATGCAGGGGGCCCCGCGGGGCCCCAGCATTTT. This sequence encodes CASNAGGPAGPQHF.

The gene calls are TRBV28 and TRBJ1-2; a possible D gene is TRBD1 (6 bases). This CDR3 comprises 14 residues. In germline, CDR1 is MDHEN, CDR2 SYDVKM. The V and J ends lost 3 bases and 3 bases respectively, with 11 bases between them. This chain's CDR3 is CASSFQGGDYGYTF. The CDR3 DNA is TGTGCCAGCAGTTTCCAAGGGGGAGACTATGGCTACACCTTC.

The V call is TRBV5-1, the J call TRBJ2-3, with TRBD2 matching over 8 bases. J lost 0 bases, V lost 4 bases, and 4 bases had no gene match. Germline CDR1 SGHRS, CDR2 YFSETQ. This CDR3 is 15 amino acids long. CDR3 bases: TGCGCCAGCAGCGTTAGCGGGGAGAGCACAGATACGCAGTATTTT. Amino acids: CASSVSGESTDTQYF.

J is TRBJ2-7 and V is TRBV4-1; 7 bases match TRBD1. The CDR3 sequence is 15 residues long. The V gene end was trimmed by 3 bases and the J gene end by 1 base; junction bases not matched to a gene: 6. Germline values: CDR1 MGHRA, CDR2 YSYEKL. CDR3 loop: CASSHPGTASYEQYF. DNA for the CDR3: TGCGCCAGCAGCCACCCCGGGACAGCATCCTACGAGCAGTACTTC.

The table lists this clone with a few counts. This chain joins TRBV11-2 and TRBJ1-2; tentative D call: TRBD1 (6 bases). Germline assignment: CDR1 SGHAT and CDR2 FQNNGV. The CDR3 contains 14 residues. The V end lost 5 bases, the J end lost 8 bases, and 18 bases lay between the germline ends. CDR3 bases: TGTGCCAGCAGCGTGTCGGGACACCTTCGGGGCTACACCTTC. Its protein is CASSVSGHLRGYTF. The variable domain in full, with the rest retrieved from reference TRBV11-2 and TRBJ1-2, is EAGVAQSPRYKIIEKRQSVAFWCNPISGHATLYWYQQILGQGPKLLIQFQNNGVVDDSQLPKDRFSAERLKGVDSTLKIQPAKLEDSAVYLCASSVSGHLRGYTFGSGTRLTVV.